The rows below give T cell receptor beta chains drawn from one sample of a study of CD8+CD57+ T cells in acquired aplastic anemia. TCRdb analysed the reads with MiXCR anew, one entry per CDR3 protein. The data show roughly 160,000 distinct CDR3 sequences, about 60% seen once. Material: sorted CD4+, CD8+, or CD8+CD57+ T cells (not recorded which) from PBMCs. The receptors come from a human donor in good health. The CDR3 runs from the conserved cysteine through the conserved F or W. Each record gives: clone size, J gene, D gene, V gene, CDR3 DNA, CDR3 protein. The D gene is left open where the match is weak. A clone size is listed for some rows: how often the clone was seen (once, few, many), or a class if it is expanded.

NA | TRBJ2-6 | TRBD1 | TRBV10-1 | TGCGCCAGCTCTCGGGACAGGGGGTGTGGGGCCAACGTCCTGACTTTC | CASSRDRGCGANVLTF
NA | TRBJ2-3 | NA | TRBV15 | TGTGCCACCAGCAGAAACCCTAGCGGCACAGATACGCAGTATTTT | CATSRNPSGTDTQYF
NA | TRBJ1-1 | NA | TRBV20-1 | TGCAGTGCTAGAGAAGATGAGCTTGAAGCTTTCTTT | CSAREDELEAFF
many | TRBJ2-1 | NA | TRBV4-3 | TGCGCCAGCAGCCAAGATAGGAGGATCCTGTTCTTC | CASSQDRRILFF
many | TRBJ1-2 | TRBD1 | TRBV24-1 | TGTGCCACCAGTGACCGGGAGACAGGGACCCGCTATGGCTACACCTTC | CATSDRETGTRYGYTF
many | TRBJ2-7 | NA | TRBV7-9 | TGTGCCAGCAGTCCCCCAAGCTCCTACGAGCAGTACTTC | CASSPPSSYEQYF
NA | TRBJ1-4 | TRBD1 | TRBV5-1 | TGCGCCAGCAGCTTGGGCCCTATACAGGGGATGGGTGAAAAACTGTTTTTT | CASSLGPIQGMGEKLFF
NA | TRBJ1-2 | NA | TRBV24-1 | TGTGCCACCAGTGAAGTCGGACGGAACTATGGCTACACCTTC | CATSEVGRNYGYTF
NA | TRBJ2-7 | NA | TRBV5-6 | TGTGCCAGCAGCTTGAAAAGGGTGTACGAGCAGTACTTC | CASSLKRVYEQYF
few | TRBJ2-1 | TRBD2 | TRBV28 | TGTGCCAGCAGTCAACTAGCGGGCGACGACAATGAGCAGTTCTTC | CASSQLAGDDNEQFF
NA | TRBJ2-3 | NA | TRBV7-2 | TGTGCCAGCAGCCTTAAAGATACGCAGTATTTT | CASSLKDTQYF
NA | TRBJ1-4 | NA | TRBV20-1 | TGCAGTGCTAGAGATTTGGTTGAAAAACTGTTTTTT | CSARDLVEKLFF
NA | TRBJ1-2 | TRBD1 | TRBV6-4 | TGTGCCAGCAGTGCCGGGACAGCAAGTGGCTACACCTTC | CASSAGTASGYTF
NA | TRBJ2-7 | NA | TRBV10-3 | TGTGCCATCAGTGAGTCTCGCGAGCAGTACTTC | CAISESREQYF
NA | TRBJ1-5 | NA | TRBV20-1 | TGCAGTGCTAGAGAAAACAGGGATCAGCCCCAGCATTTT | CSARENRDQPQHF
NA | TRBJ2-7 | TRBD2 | TRBV29-1 | TGCAGCGTTACCGGGGGAGCGGGAGTGTCGTCCGGCGAGCAGTACTTC | CSVTGGAGVSSGEQYF
NA | TRBJ2-7 | TRBD1 | TRBV12-3/TRBV12-4 | TGTGCCAGCAGCAAAAGCCCCACAGGGGTGGGCGAGCAGTACTTC | CASSKSPTGVGEQYF
NA | TRBJ2-1 | NA | TRBV18 | TGTGCCAGCTCACCTACAGGGTCCCATGAGCAGTTCTTC | CASSPTGSHEQFF
few | TRBJ1-5 | TRBD1 | TRBV7-3 | TGTGCCAGCAGCCGAGGACAGGGTCAGCCCCAGCATTTT | CASSRGQGQPQHF
NA | TRBJ1-1 | TRBD1 | TRBV19 | TGTGCCAGTAGTAGGCGCCGGGACAGGGAGGCTCAAGCTTTCTTT | CASSRRRDREAQAFF
NA | TRBJ1-6 | NA | TRBV7-9 | TGTGCCAGCAGCTTAGCGGGCAGAGTGAATTCACCCCTCCACTTT | CASSLAGRVNSPLHF
NA | TRBJ1-2 | NA | TRBV7-8 | TGTGCCAGCAGCCAACACCAGGGACTCTATGGCTACACCTTC | CASSQHQGLYGYTF
NA | TRBJ2-1 | TRBD2 | TRBV29-1 | TGCAGCGTAACCGGGACTAGCGGGTTCGATGAGCAGTTCTTC | CSVTGTSGFDEQFF
NA | TRBJ1-2 | NA | TRBV7-9 | TGTGCCAGTAGTAAACAGGGCTACTATGGCTACACCTTC | CASSKQGYYGYTF
NA | TRBJ2-3 | TRBD1 | TRBV20-1 | TGCAGTGCTGAAGGGACAGGAAACACAGATACGCAGTATTTT | CSAEGTGNTDTQYF
NA | TRBJ1-6 | NA | TRBV7-3 | TGTGCCAGCACCAACACGTGGCGAGGACCCCTCCACTTT | CASTNTWRGPLHF
NA | TRBJ2-2 | TRBD2 | TRBV24-1 | TGTGCCACCAGTGATCGGGGGGGCATCACCGGGGAGCTGTTTTTT | CATSDRGGITGELFF
NA | TRBJ1-1 | NA | TRBV7-2 | TGTGCCAGCAGCTTACTGGGGCCGGACACTGAAGCTTTCTTT | CASSLLGPDTEAFF
NA | TRBJ2-1 | NA | TRBV12-3/TRBV12-4 | TGTGCCAGCAGCCCAACAGGGACCAATGAGCAGTTCTTC | CASSPTGTNEQFF
NA | TRBJ2-3 | NA | TRBV7-9 | TGTGCCAGCAGGGGAGTAGGGGGTCTAAGCACAGACACGCAGTATTTT | CASRGVGGLSTDTQYF
NA | TRBJ2-2 | NA | TRBV20-1 | TGCAGTGCTAGCCCCTCGGCAGGGGACACCGGGGAGCTGTTTTTT | CSASPSAGDTGELFF
NA | TRBJ2-5 | NA | TRBV12-3/TRBV12-4 | TGTGCCAGCAGTGCATTTACAGGGAAAGAGACCCAGTACTTC | CASSAFTGKETQYF
NA | TRBJ2-3 | TRBD1 | TRBV7-2 | TGTGCCAGAAGCTTAGATCGAGGGGGCTCAGATACGCAGTATTTT | CARSLDRGGSDTQYF
NA | TRBJ2-1 | TRBD2 | TRBV19 | TGCGCCAGAAGCCAAGAATTAGCGGGAGTAGTAATAAATGAGCAGTTCTTC | CARSQELAGVVINEQFF
NA | TRBJ2-7 | TRBD2 | TRBV5-4 | TGTGCCAGCAGCCAGGGACTAGCGGCACACGAGCAGTACTTC | CASSQGLAAHEQYF
NA | TRBJ1-2 | NA | TRBV7-2 | TGTGCCAGCAGCTTAGGGGGGGGGAAGGTTCGAGATGGCTACACCTTC | CASSLGGGKVRDGYTF
few | TRBJ1-2 | NA | TRBV10-3 | TGTGCCATCAGGGTCGCAGGGACACCCTTGGGCTACACCTTC | CAIRVAGTPLGYTF
NA | TRBJ1-5 | TRBD1 | TRBV24-1 | TGTGCCACCAGTGATCGACAGGGCTTCGGCAATCAGCCCCAGCATTTT | CATSDRQGFGNQPQHF
NA | TRBJ1-6 | NA | TRBV9 | TGCGCCAGCAACCAGGGGTCTCTTTCACCCCTCCACTTT | CASNQGSLSPLHF
NA | TRBJ2-3 | NA | TRBV20-1 | TGCAGTGCTAGGGCTAGCGGCACAGATACGCAGTATTTT | CSARASGTDTQYF
many | TRBJ1-1 | NA | TRBV20-1 | TGCAGTGCTATCAGCTGGGGGGAGAGAAGTGAAGCTTTCTTT | CSAISWGERSEAFF
few | TRBJ1-2 | NA | TRBV10-3 | TGTGCCATCAGTGAGTCGATGGAACATTATGGCTACACCTTC | CAISESMEHYGYTF
many | TRBJ2-2 | TRBD2 | TRBV29-1 | TGCAGCGTTGACGCGGGAGGGTGGGGCGGGGAGCTGTTTTTT | CSVDAGGWGGELFF